This is a list of T cell receptor beta chains from one sample in a study of graft-versus-host responses after intestinal transplantation. The method was immunoSEQ multiplex PCR; TCRdb's version includes in-frame clones alone and lacks a portion of them. The sample shows nearly 100,000 clones, 90% of them seen only once. The sequences come from PBMCs, collected approximately 420 days after intestinal transplant. These receptors were obtained from a human patient who received an intestinal transplant, so some T cells may come from the graft donor. CDR3s include the opening cysteine and the closing phenylalanine or tryptophan. The D gene is left open where the match is weak. Clone size is not always given. Where it is, it says once, few, many or a class for expanded clones.

V	D	J	size	CDR3	DNA
TRBV15	TRBD2	TRBJ2-1	NA	CATSRTSGGADEQFF	TGTGCCACCAGCCGGACTAGCGGGGGGGCCGATGAGCAGTTCTTC
TRBV5-5	NA	TRBJ2-5	NA	CASRYTTGRETQYF	TGTGCCAGCAGGTATACTACGGGGCGGGAGACCCAGTACTTC
TRBV29-1	TRBD1	TRBJ2-6	NA	CSVVTGVGANVLTF	TGCAGCGTAGTTACAGGGGTCGGGGCCAACGTCCTGACTTTC
TRBV5-6	NA	TRBJ1-2	NA	CASSPGRDDYGYTF	TGTGCCAGCAGCCCAGGCCGGGACGACTATGGCTACACCTTC
TRBV7-3	TRBD1	TRBJ2-2	NA	CASSPGGQGVTGELFF	TGTGCCAGCAGCCCCGGGGGACAGGGCGTCACCGGGGAGCTGTTTTTT
TRBV5-1	NA	TRBJ2-6	NA	CASSPTILSGANVLTF	TGCGCCAGCAGCCCTACCATCCTCTCTGGGGCCAACGTCCTGACTTTC
TRBV6-1	TRBD2	TRBJ2-3	NA	CASRPSGGAGDTQYF	TGTGCCAGCAGACCTAGCGGGGGGGCCGGGGATACGCAGTATTTT
TRBV7-3	NA	TRBJ1-2	NA	CASSLAPGDPLGYTF	TGTGCCAGCAGCTTAGCCCCCGGGGACCCTCTTGGCTACACCTTC
TRBV5-8	NA	TRBJ1-4	NA	CASSEDGLKLFF	TGTGCCAGCAGCGAGGACGGTTTGAAACTGTTTTTT
TRBV5-1	TRBD2	TRBJ2-7	NA	CASSSGLAGGHVQYF	TGCGCCAGCAGCTCTGGACTAGCGGGGGGCCACGTGCAGTACTTC
TRBV25-1	NA	TRBJ1-2	NA	CASSEGVGDSYGYTF	TGTGCCAGCAGTGAAGGCGTGGGGGACTCCTATGGCTACACCTTC
TRBV7-2	NA	TRBJ1-2	NA	CASSRQIGTGSWGYTF	TGTGCCAGCAGCCGCCAGATTGGGACGGGATCCTGGGGCTACACCTTC
TRBV10-1	NA	TRBJ2-3	NA	CASSEIGGSTDTQYF	TGCGCCAGCAGTGAGATAGGGGGAAGCACAGATACGCAGTATTTT
TRBV10-1	NA	TRBJ1-6	NA	CASSDPASPLHF	TGCGCCAGCAGTGACCCCGCTTCACCCCTCCACTTT
TRBV7-3	TRBD2	TRBJ2-1	NA	CASSPRAGAVYNEQFF	TGTGCCAGCAGCCCAAGAGCGGGGGCCGTCTACAATGAGCAGTTCTTC
TRBV6-5	NA	TRBJ2-7	NA	CASSRDLSYEQYF	TGTGCCAGCAGCCGGGACCTCTCCTACGAGCAGTACTTC
TRBV27	TRBD1	TRBJ1-4	NA	CASSPGQGGNEKLFF	TGTGCCAGCAGTCCCGGACAGGGAGGTAATGAAAAACTGTTTTTT
TRBV25-1	NA	TRBJ2-3	NA	CASSGSRLTGVKYF	TGTGCCAGCAGTGGGTCCCGCCTTACCGGAGTAAAGTATTTT
TRBV4-1	NA	TRBJ2-7	NA	CASSQEPPQQGRGSYEQYF	TGCGCCAGCAGCCAAGAGCCCCCGCAACAGGGAAGGGGATCCTACGAGCAGTACTTC
TRBV10-3	NA	TRBJ2-5	NA	CAISGDRQETQYF	TGTGCCATCAGTGGTGACAGACAAGAGACCCAGTACTTC
TRBV7-9	TRBD1	TRBJ1-4	once	CASSREPTGLEKLFF	TGTGCCAGCAGCCGAGAACCGACAGGGTTGGAAAAACTGTTTTTT
TRBV7-9	NA	TRBJ2-1	NA	CASSRWGEQFF	TGTGCCAGCAGCCGCTGGGGAGAGCAGTTCTTC
TRBV7-3	NA	TRBJ1-1	few	CASSLQGMNTEAFF	TGTGCCAGCAGCTTACAGGGCATGAACACTGAAGCTTTCTTT
TRBV9	NA	TRBJ2-7	NA	CASSVNTGYGEQYF	TGTGCCAGCAGCGTTAACACAGGGTACGGCGAGCAGTACTTC
TRBV2	NA	TRBJ2-4	NA	CASAEDPLAKNIQYF	TGTGCCAGCGCCGAGGACCCTTTAGCCAAAAACATTCAGTACTTC
TRBV7-8	TRBD1	TRBJ2-2	NA	CASSRGQSTGELFF	TGTGCCAGCAGCCGGGGACAGAGCACCGGGGAGCTGTTTTTT
TRBV6-1	NA	TRBJ2-3	NA	CASRGGTDTQYF	TGTGCCAGCCGGGGCGGCACAGATACGCAGTATTTT
TRBV5-8	TRBD1	TRBJ2-5	NA	CASSLGPDRGETQYF	TGTGCCAGCAGCTTGGGACCGGACAGGGGAGAGACCCAGTACTTC
TRBV6-5	NA	TRBJ2-5	NA	CASSYSYSEETQYF	TGTGCCAGCAGTTACTCGTACTCGGAAGAGACCCAGTACTTC
TRBV5-6	NA	TRBJ2-7	NA	CASSSGLPNYEQYF	TGTGCCAGCAGCTCAGGCCTCCCCAACTACGAGCAGTACTTC
TRBV7-2	NA	TRBJ2-7	few	CASSVAVEQYF	TGTGCCAGCAGCGTAGCGGTCGAGCAGTACTTC
TRBV19	NA	TRBJ2-2	once	CASTKQFWGIPNTGELFF	TGTGCCAGTACCAAACAGTTCTGGGGCATCCCGAACACCGGGGAGCTGTTTTTT
TRBV5-1	NA	TRBJ1-2	NA	CASSFPNRDYGYTF	TGCGCCAGCAGCTTTCCAAACAGGGACTATGGCTACACCTTC
TRBV5-6	NA	TRBJ2-6	NA	CASSLSRLSGANVLTF	TGTGCCAGCAGCTTGAGCAGACTCTCTGGGGCCAACGTCCTGACTTTC
TRBV25-1	TRBD1	TRBJ2-5	NA	CASSIHRGLGETQYF	TGTGCCAGCAGTATACACAGGGGATTAGGAGAGACCCAGTACTTC
TRBV2	NA	TRBJ1-2	NA	CASRDSGSVNGYTF	TGTGCCAGCAGAGACTCCGGGTCCGTCAATGGCTACACCTTC
TRBV10-3	NA	TRBJ1-1	NA	CAISGSGGPITEAFF	TGTGCCATCAGCGGGTCCGGGGGACCCATCACTGAAGCTTTCTTT
TRBV5-6	TRBD1	TRBJ1-3	NA	CASSLFAPTGIGNTIYF	TGTGCCAGCAGCTTGTTTGCCCCGACAGGGATCGGAAACACCATATATTTT
TRBV4-1	TRBD1	TRBJ1-2	NA	CASSLRDRDGYTF	TGCGCCAGCAGCCTCCGGGACAGGGATGGCTACACCTTC
TRBV5-5	TRBD2	TRBJ2-1	NA	CASSWTSGDEQFF	TGTGCCAGCAGCTGGACTAGCGGCGATGAGCAGTTCTTC
TRBV19	NA	TRBJ1-1	NA	CASTFGGAPEAFF	TGTGCCAGTACTTTCGGGGGGGCTCCTGAAGCTTTCTTT
TRBV12-5	NA	TRBJ2-7	NA	CASGLVQGGYEQYF	TGTGCTAGTGGTTTGGTACAGGGTGGGTACGAGCAGTACTTC
TRBV6-6	NA	TRBJ1-4	NA	CASSPHDSSTNEKLFF	TGTGCCAGCAGCCCACATGACAGCTCAACTAATGAAAAACTGTTTTTT
TRBV6-5	NA	TRBJ2-2	NA	CASSYGGGRNTGELFF	TGTGCCAGCAGTTACGGGGGGGGCCGAAACACCGGGGAGCTGTTTTTT
TRBV5-6	NA	TRBJ2-5	NA	CASSLPALVARETQYF	TGTGCCAGCAGCTTACCAGCACTAGTGGCCCGGGAGACCCAGTACTTC
TRBV13	TRBD1	TRBJ1-3	NA	CASSSRTAGGGNTIYF	TGTGCCAGCAGCTCGAGAACCGCAGGGGGCGGAAACACCATATATTTT
TRBV20-1	NA	TRBJ1-2	NA	CSAFSDYGYTF	TGCAGCGCTTTTTCCGACTATGGCTACACCTTC
TRBV11-2	TRBD1	TRBJ2-7	NA	CASSFGTASYEQYF	TGTGCCAGCAGCTTCGGGACAGCTTCCTACGAGCAGTACTTC
TRBV11-2	NA	TRBJ2-5	NA	CASSLGPADQEDTQYF	TGTGCCAGCAGCTTAGGGCCGGCAGACCAAGAGGATACCCAGTACTTC
TRBV5-1	NA	TRBJ2-7	NA	CASSLRWGFDEQYF	TGCGCCAGCAGCTTGAGGTGGGGGTTCGACGAGCAGTACTTC
TRBV9	NA	TRBJ1-6	NA	CASSVGGRPDSPLHF	TGTGCCAGCAGCGTAGGCGGACGACCTGATTCACCCCTCCACTTT
TRBV5-4	NA	TRBJ2-7	NA	CASSGNRDEQYF	TGTGCCAGCAGCGGGAACAGGGACGAGCAGTACTTC
TRBV10-2	NA	TRBJ2-7	few	CASGMGGIEQYF	TGCGCCAGCGGTATGGGGGGAATCGAGCAGTACTTC
TRBV2	TRBD2	TRBJ2-5	NA	CASWEGTSGSQYF	TGTGCCAGCTGGGAAGGGACTAGCGGGTCCCAGTACTTC
TRBV6-5	TRBD1	TRBJ2-7	NA	CASSYSSDRGSYEQYF	TGTGCCAGCAGTTACTCGTCGGACAGGGGCTCCTACGAGCAGTACTTC
TRBV11-3	NA	TRBJ1-1	NA	CASSQQENTEAFF	TGTGCCAGCAGCCAGCAAGAGAACACTGAAGCTTTCTTT
TRBV5-4	NA	TRBJ1-2	NA	CASKKQGSSYGYTF	TGTGCCAGCAAGAAACAGGGTTCATCCTATGGCTACACCTTC